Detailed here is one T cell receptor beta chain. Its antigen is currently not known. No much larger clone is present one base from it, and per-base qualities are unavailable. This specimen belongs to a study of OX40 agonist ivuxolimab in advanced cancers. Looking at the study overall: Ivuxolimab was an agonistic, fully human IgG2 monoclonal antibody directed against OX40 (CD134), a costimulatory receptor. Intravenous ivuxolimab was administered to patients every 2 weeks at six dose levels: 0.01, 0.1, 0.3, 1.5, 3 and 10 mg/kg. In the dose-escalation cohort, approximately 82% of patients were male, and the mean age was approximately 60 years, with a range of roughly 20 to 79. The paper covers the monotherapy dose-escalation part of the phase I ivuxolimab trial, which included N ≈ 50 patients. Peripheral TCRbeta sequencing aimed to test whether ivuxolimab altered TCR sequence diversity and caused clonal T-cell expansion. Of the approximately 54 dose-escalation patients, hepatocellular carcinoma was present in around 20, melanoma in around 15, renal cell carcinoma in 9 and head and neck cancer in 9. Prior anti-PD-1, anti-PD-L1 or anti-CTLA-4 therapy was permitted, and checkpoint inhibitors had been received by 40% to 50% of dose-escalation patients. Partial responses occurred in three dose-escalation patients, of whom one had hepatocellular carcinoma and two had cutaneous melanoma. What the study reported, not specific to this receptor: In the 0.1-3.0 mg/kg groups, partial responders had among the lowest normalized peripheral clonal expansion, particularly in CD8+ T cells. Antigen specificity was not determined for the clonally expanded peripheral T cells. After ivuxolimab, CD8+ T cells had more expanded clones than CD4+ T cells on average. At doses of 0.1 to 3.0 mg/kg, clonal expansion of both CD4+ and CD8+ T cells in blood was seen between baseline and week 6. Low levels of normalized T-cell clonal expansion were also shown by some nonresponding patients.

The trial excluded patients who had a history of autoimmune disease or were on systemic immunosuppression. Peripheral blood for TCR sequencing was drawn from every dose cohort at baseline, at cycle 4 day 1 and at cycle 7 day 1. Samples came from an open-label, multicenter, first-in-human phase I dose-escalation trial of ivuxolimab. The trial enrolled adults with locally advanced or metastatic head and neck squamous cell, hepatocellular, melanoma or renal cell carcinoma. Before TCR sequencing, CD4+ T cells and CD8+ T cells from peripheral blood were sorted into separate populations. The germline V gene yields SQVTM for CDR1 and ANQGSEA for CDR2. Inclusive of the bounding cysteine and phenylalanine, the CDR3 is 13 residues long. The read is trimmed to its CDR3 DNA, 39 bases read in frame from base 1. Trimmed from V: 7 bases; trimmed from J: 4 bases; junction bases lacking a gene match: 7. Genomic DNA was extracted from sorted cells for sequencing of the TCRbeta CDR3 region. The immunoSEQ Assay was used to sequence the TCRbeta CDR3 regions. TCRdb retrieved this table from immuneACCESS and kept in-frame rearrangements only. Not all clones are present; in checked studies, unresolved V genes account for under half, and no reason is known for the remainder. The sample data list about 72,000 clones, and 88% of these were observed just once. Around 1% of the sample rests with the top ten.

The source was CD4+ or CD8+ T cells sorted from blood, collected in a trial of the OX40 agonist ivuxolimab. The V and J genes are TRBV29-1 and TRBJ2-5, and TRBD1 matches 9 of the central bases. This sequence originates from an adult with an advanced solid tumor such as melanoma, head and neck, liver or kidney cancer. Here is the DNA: TGCAGCGGATACGGACAGGGGTCAGAGACCCAGTACTTC. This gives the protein CSGYGQGSETQYF.